This T cell receptor beta chain was sequenced in a study of blood T cell repertoires in COVID-19. Study information: From the United States, Italy and Spain came samples of acute and convalescent COVID-19.

This table comes from immunoSEQ multiplex PCR, and its TCRdb copy is limited to in-frame clones, with some not included. This sample has 9,500 to 12,000 clones; nearly 90% occur once, and the top ten carry roughly 24%. Germline lookup yields CDR1 LNHDA and CDR2 SQIVND (reference sequence). V was pared by 1 base and J by 5 bases, with 9 bases between. CDR3 length: 13 residues. Concerning this clone: This specimen includes other DNA sequences encoding the same CDR3.

The TCR was taken from a man in his thirties or forties with active or convalescent COVID-19. V and J are TRBV19 and TRBJ2-7, with a weak D call TRBD2 (5 bases). Sequencing was performed on peripheral blood. The CDR3: CASSIADGDEQYV. The DNA for the CDR3 is TGTGCCAGTAGTATAGCTGACGGGGACGAGCAGTACGTC.